Described below is a single T cell receptor (beta chain) sequence and its context. The antigen is unknown. TCRdb re-called the PCR reads through MiXCR, storing one row per CDR3 protein. The sample yields 15,000 to 20,000 distinct CDR3 sequences, 60% to 80% seen once. Germline CDR1 reads MNHEY; CDR2 reads SMNVEV (reference sequence). V was clipped by 2 bases and J by 9 bases, with 20 bases between them. This CDR3 spans 16 amino acids. This sample is drawn from a study of vaccination and CD4 T cells after COVID-19. Study context: Six men and four women formed the convalescents, two being Hispanic.

Study results and limitations: Convalescent patients' clones that were vaccine-specific were spike mono-reactive in 304 of 307 cases. Within the convalescent patients, a median about 85% of the SARS-CoV-2-reactive clones were ones that appeared only post-vaccination.

The clonotype originates from a human donor who had recovered from COVID-19. The sample here was CD4+ T cells from blood, taken before SARS-CoV-2 vaccination. The chain has TRBV27 and TRBJ2-1; TRBD2 is a possible D gene (6 bases). CDR3 loop: CASSLVLGSLSGEQFF. CDR3 nucleotide sequence: TGTGCCAGCAGTTTAGTCCTCGGGAGCCTATCCGGTGAGCAGTTCTTC.